The present TCR beta chain was sequenced within a study of vaccination effects on CD4 cells after COVID-19. There are 15 residues in the CDR3. The germline gives CDR1 MNHEY, CDR2 SVGEGT. V gave up 2 bases and J gave up 0 bases; unmatched junction bases: 0. Peptide-pool stimulation followed by sequencing identified expanded antigen-specific CD4+ clonotypes in the ViraFEST assay. Isolating CD4+ T cells followed more than 9 days of culture. According to the study, vaccine recipients showed no prior SARS-CoV-2 infection and negative nucleocapsid antibodies. Each culture had half its medium swapped for IL-2 medium on days 3 and 7. This table comes from immunoSEQ multiplex PCR, and its TCRdb copy is limited to in-frame clones, with some not included. The sample has 20,000 to 25,000 clones, 65% to 75% seen once. Points on this clone: As yet, its antigen is unknown.

This chain uses TRBV6-2 or TRBV6-3 with TRBJ1-5; TRBD1 agrees at 8 bases. The specimen was CD4+ T cells from PBMCs cultured with HCoV-NL63 spike peptides, collected before COVID-19 vaccination. This clonotype was obtained from a human donor who received a COVID-19 vaccine. CDR3 region: CASSYGQGSNQPQHF. The CDR3 nucleotides read TGTGCCAGCAGTTACGGACAGGGTAGCAATCAGCCCCAGCATTTT.